This T cell receptor beta chain was captured by sequencing in a study of T cell clonotyping in hematopoietic cell transplantation. Study as a whole: Recipient blood drawn about 28 days pretransplant and days 30, 100, 180 after. Notes on the study in general: Recipient TCR diversity dropped after transplant; expanded clonotypes rose from day 30 to 180. No sorting was done, leaving CD4 and CD8 contributions mixed. At the given depth, recipient repertoires were over 97% de novo clonotypes.

Worth noting for this clone: Antigen unknown.

CDR3 length: 13 amino acids. Germline lookup yields CDR1 MNHNY and CDR2 SVGAGI (reference sequence). V was clipped by 4 bases and J by 3 bases, with 10 bases between them. TCRdb keeps only in-frame clones here, not all; method: immunoSEQ multiplex PCR. The table shows about 14,000 clones, with around 62% occurring only once. Material for sequencing was PBMCs. The clonotype was recovered from a human donor who either received an allogeneic hematopoietic cell transplant for a myeloid malignancy or was a related donor (not recorded which). Some clones in this sample may be carry-over from other donors' samples. V is TRBV6-6 and J is TRBJ2-7, with TRBD1 as a possible D gene (5 bases). CDR3 coding DNA: TGTGCCAGCAGTTCCGACAGCTACTACGAGCAGTACTTC. This gives the protein CASSSDSYYEQYF.